The 18 T cell receptor beta chains given below trace back to one sample, sequenced in a study of regulatory T cells in long-lasting Graves disease. Described time point: newly diagnosed GD, antithyroid drugs for less than 3 months. There was RNA extracted from PBMCs, and the TCR library was made from it. Assembly of TCR beta libraries relied on iRepertoire HTBI primers together with Arm-PCR of CDR3 regions. TCRdb used MiXCR to reprocess the multiplex PCR reads, holding one entry per CDR3 protein. The sample lists hundreds of thousands of distinct CDR3 sequences, more than 10% occurring once. The data also belong to a second study, concerning T cells in Graves' hyperthyroidism and ophthalmopathy.

The material was peripheral blood mononuclear cells (PBMCs), obtained at new diagnosis, from a patient treated with antithyroid drugs. Receptors originate from a woman aged 25 to 45 with Graves disease.

Many counts were recorded for this clonotype. This chain joins TRBV5-1 and TRBJ1-1, with D possibly matching TRBD1 (6 bases). The CDR3 is 15 residues long. The V gene's germline CDR1 is SGHRS and CDR2 YFSETQ. Deletions cut 3 bases from V and 0 bases from J, with 12 bases between. In DNA, the CDR3 is TGCGCCAGCAGCTCCTGGACAGTCATGAACACTGAAGCTTTCTTT. This codes for CASSSWTVMNTEAFF.

This clonotype was seen many times. This rearrangement joins TRBV2 to TRBJ1-2; D remains unclear. Germline CDR1 is SNHLY and CDR2 is FYNNEI. V was pared by 7 bases and J by 4 bases, with 7 bases between. The CDR3 length is 11 residues. The CDR3 DNA sequence: TGTGCCAGCAATCTTTTCTATGGCTACACCTTC. Protein: CASNLFYGYTF. Full variable domain (remainder filled in from reference TRBV2 and TRBJ1-2): EPEVTQTPSHQVTQMGQEVILRCVPISNHLYFYWYRQILGQKVEFLVSFYNNEISEKSEIFDDQFSVERPDGSNFTLKIRSTKLEDSAMYFCASNLFYGYTFGSGTRLTVV.

This clonotype has at least ten counts. V and J are TRBV9 and TRBJ1-1, with D perhaps TRBD1 (5 bases). The CDR3 is 13 amino acids. Trimming pared 4 bases from V and 5 bases from J, leaving 12 bases between. Per germline, CDR1 SGDLS and CDR2 YYNGEE. The CDR3 loop is CASSPRTRTEAFF. CDR3 in DNA: TGTGCCAGCAGCCCTCGGACAAGGACTGAAGCTTTCTTT.

The CDR3 DNA reads TGTGCCAGCAGTTCCCTCCCGCAAGGGGCCCAGTACTTC. It specifies CASSSLPQGAQYF. The chain joins TRBV6-2 or TRBV6-3 to TRBJ2-5; possible D gene TRBD1, 5 bases. V was shortened by 4 bases and J by 9 bases, with 15 bases between the two germline ends. The CDR3 has 13 residues. Germline CDR1 MNHEY, CDR2 SVGEGT.

This clonotype was seen ten or more times. J is TRBJ2-1 and V is TRBV6-1; 9 bases align to TRBD2. The germline V gene encodes CDR1 MNHNS and CDR2 SASEGT. V trimming: 5 bases; J trimming: 9 bases; junction bases outside the gene matches: 23. CDR3 length: 19 amino acids. The CDR3 DNA sequence: TGTGCCAGCAGTACACTTGTAGCGGGAGTGTCCGTCGGCGATATTGAGCAGTTCTTC. Its translation: CASSTLVAGVSVGDIEQFF.

This clonotype was observed many times. V gene TRBV29-1 combines with J gene TRBJ1-2; the D is unclear. This CDR3 contains 12 residues. V was cut by 5 bases and J by 2 bases, with 9 bases left in between. Germline V gene sequence: CDR1 SQVTM, CDR2 ANQGSEA. The CDR3 protein is CSVSLWNYGYTF. The CDR3 DNA reads TGCAGCGTTTCGCTATGGAACTATGGCTACACCTTC.

This clonotype was counted many times. The V gene is TRBV30, the J gene TRBJ2-7; 11 bases are a match to TRBD1. From germline, CDR1 is GTSNPN and CDR2 SVGIG (reference sequence). J gave up 3 bases and V 7 bases, and 2 bases lay outside the gene matches. The CDR3 covers 12 residues. CDR3 in DNA: TGTGCCTTAGGGACAGGGGGCTACGAGCAGTACTTC. Residues: CALGTGGYEQYF.

Notes on this clonotype: A much bigger clone sits one base away, suggesting this may be a read error. The genes are TRBV11-2 and TRBJ2-5; D may be TRBD2 (5 bases). The J call may be wrong; the DNA end is better matched by TRBJ2-1. The V gene's germline CDR1 is SGHAT and CDR2 FQNNGV. The CDR3 is 16 amino acids. In nucleotides, the CDR3 is TGTGCCAGCAACTTAGTGAGGGATTTATCCTACAATGAGCAGTTCTTC. It translates to CASNLVRDLSYNEQFF.

The chain joins TRBV7-2 to TRBJ2-3; 7 positions match TRBD1. CDR3 length: 15 residues. Per the germline V gene, CDR1 is SGHTA and CDR2 is FQGNSA. The V segment lost 6 bases and the J segment 4 bases; nucleotides outside the gene matches: 10. The CDR3 spells CASSYDRARADTQYF. Here the CDR3 DNA reads TGTGCCAGCAGTTACGACAGGGCGCGTGCAGATACGCAGTATTTT.

This clonotype has ten or more counts. The rearrangement joins TRBV10-3 to TRBJ2-7; D may correspond to TRBD1 or TRBD2 (5 bases each). V lost 7 bases to trimming and J lost 0 bases, with 10 bases between them. In germline, CDR1 is ENHRY, CDR2 SYGVKD. The CDR3 length is 13 residues. CDR3 nucleotides: TGTGCCATCAAAGGGACGGACTCCTACGAGCAGTACTTC. Translated: CAIKGTDSYEQYF.

The genes are TRBV19 and TRBJ2-4; D tentatively fits TRBD1 or TRBD2 (5 bases each). In germline, CDR1 is LNHDA, CDR2 SQIVND (reference sequence). V shed 11 bases and J shed 0 bases, with 17 bases lying between them. CDR3 size: 15 residues. The CDR3 spells CAGGDRRIAKNIQYF. For the CDR3, the DNA is TGTGCCGGAGGTGACAGACGAATAGCCAAAAACATTCAGTACTTC.

This clonotype has just a few counts. The chain uses TRBV28 and TRBJ2-1; D uncertain. The germline V gene has CDR1 MDHEN and CDR2 SYDVKM. The CDR3 runs to 14 residues. The V gene lost 3 bases and the J gene lost 4 bases, with 10 bases spanning the gap. The CDR3 sequence is CASSLIRQYNEQFF. DNA of the CDR3: TGTGCCAGCAGTTTGATTCGGCAGTACAATGAGCAGTTCTTC. The full variable domain, completed using reference TRBV28 and TRBJ2-1, is DVKVTQSSRYLVKRTGEKVFLECVQDMDHENMFWYRQDPGLGLRLIYFSYDVKMKEKGDIPEGYSVSREKKERFSLILESASTNQTSMYLCASSLIRQYNEQFFGPGTRLTVL.

This clonotype was seen at least ten times. The rearrangement uses TRBV7-9 and TRBJ1-2; a possible D gene is TRBD1 (5 bases). The CDR3 contains 14 residues. V lost 1 base and J lost 2, with 8 bases in between. CDR1 is SEHNR and CDR2 is FQNEAQ in the germline V gene (reference sequence). The CDR3 coding sequence is TGTGCCAGCAGCTTAGTTTCAGGGAACTATGGCTACACCTTC. This gives the protein CASSLVSGNYGYTF.

This clonotype turned up a few times. This sequence joins TRBV6-1 and TRBJ1-4, with D hard to call. CDR1 and CDR2 from the germline V gene are MNHNS and SASEGT. The CDR3 length is 14 residues. V was cut by 7 bases and J by 4 bases, with 13 bases left in between. This chain's CDR3 is CASNLNGRNEKLFF. CDR3 bases: TGTGCCAGCAATCTTAACGGACGTAATGAAAAACTGTTTTTT.

This clonotype has more than one count but fewer than ten. The chain combines TRBV2 with TRBJ2-2, with TRBD2 identical over 8 bases. Per germline, CDR1 SNHLY and CDR2 FYNNEI. V was pared by 6 bases and J by 3 bases, with 15 bases of the junction left unmatched. CDR3 size: 18 residues. The CDR3 nucleotides are TGTGCCAGCAGCCGTCCTAGACCAGCGGGAGTGGACACCGGGGAGCTGTTTTTT. Translation: CASSRPRPAGVDTGELFF.

This clonotype showed up just a few times. V usage is TRBV6-2 or TRBV6-3 and J usage is TRBJ2-2; the match to TRBD2 covers 8 bases. The CDR3 spans 15 residues. The ends lost 5 bases at V and 5 bases at J; junction bases unmatched: 7. Germline V gene lookup returns CDR1 MNHEY and CDR2 SVGEGT. The CDR3 protein is CASSTASGPTGELFF. In DNA form, the CDR3 reads TGTGCCAGCAGTACGGCTAGCGGGCCGACCGGGGAGCTGTTTTTT.

This clonotype was recorded at least ten times. J is TRBJ2-1 and V is TRBV29-1; D call uncertain. The germline gives CDR1 SQVTM, CDR2 ANQGSEA. Trimming cost V 4 bases and J 6 bases, with 4 bases left between them. CDR3 length: 10 amino acids. CDR3 nucleotide sequence: TGCAGCGTTGGTGGCAATGAGCAGTTCTTC. Encoded protein: CSVGGNEQFF.

This clonotype appeared many times. J is TRBJ1-1 and V is TRBV18; TRBD1 matches 7 bases. This CDR3 is 16 amino acids long. Per germline, CDR1 KGHSH and CDR2 LQKENI. Losses at the gene ends were 4 bases for V and 0 bases for J; bases not matched to a gene: 8. CDR3 nucleotide sequence: TGTGCCAGCTCACACAGGGGCGCGGAGTTGAACACTGAAGCTTTCTTT. This gives the protein CASSHRGAELNTEAFF.